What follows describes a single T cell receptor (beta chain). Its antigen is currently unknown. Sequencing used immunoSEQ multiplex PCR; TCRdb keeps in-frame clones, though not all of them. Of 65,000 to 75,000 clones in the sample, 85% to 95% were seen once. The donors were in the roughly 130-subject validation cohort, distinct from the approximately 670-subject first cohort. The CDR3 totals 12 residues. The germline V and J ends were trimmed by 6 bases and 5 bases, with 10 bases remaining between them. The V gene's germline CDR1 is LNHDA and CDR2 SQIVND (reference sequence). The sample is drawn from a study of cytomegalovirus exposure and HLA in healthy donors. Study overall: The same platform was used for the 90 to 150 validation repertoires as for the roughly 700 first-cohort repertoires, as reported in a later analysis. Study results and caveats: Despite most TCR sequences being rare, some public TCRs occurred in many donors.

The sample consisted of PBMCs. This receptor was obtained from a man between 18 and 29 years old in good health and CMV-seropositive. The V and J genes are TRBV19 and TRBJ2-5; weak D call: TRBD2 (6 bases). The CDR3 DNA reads TGTGCCAGTAGCGGGAGCGACGAGACCCAGTACTTC. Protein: CASSGSDETQYF.